This T cell receptor beta chain stems from a study of Ad26.COV2.S vaccination and SARS-CoV-2 variants. Clones were read by immunoSEQ multiplex PCR, and TCRdb kept only the in-frame ones, dropping some. This sample carries hundreds of thousands of clones, roughly nine tenths of them seen once, and the ten largest clones take approximately 1.5%. Treatment here: roughly 18 received Ad26.COV2.S at low or high dose, single or two shots; roughly five received placebo; per-sample allocation not given. Sampling took place 63 days after the first vaccine or placebo injection. This clone has a handful of counts. The receptor was isolated from a person aged 18-60 years who received the Ad26.COV2.S COVID-19 vaccine or a placebo. Sequencing was performed on peripheral blood, taken in a trial of Ad26.COV2.S vaccine versus placebo.

CDR3 loop: CASSDLKNTEAFF. CDR3 in DNA: TGTGCCAGCAGTGACCTTAAGAACACTGAAGCTTTCTTT. The chain uses TRBV2 and TRBJ1-1, with D unclear. The CDR3 contains 13 residues. The germline gives CDR1 SNHLY, CDR2 FYNNEI. Trimming removed 3 bases from V and 1 base from J, with 6 bases in between. Filled out from reference TRBV2 and TRBJ1-1, the complete variable domain reads EPEVTQTPSHQVTQMGQEVILRCVPISNHLYFYWYRQILGQKVEFLVSFYNNEISEKSEIFDDQFSVERPDGSNFTLKIRSTKLEDSAMYFCASSDLKNTEAFFGQGTRLTVV.